Listed here are 13 T cell receptor beta chains from one sample, sequenced in a study of blood T cell repertoires in COVID-19. The repertoire was sequenced with immunoSEQ multiplex PCR; TCRdb's copy has only in-frame clones and lacks some. The sample lists roughly 84,000 clones; about 71% were seen once. Sequencing used peripheral blood. The receptors come from a woman aged 45-65 years with acute or convalescent COVID-19.

V usage is TRBV24-1 and J usage is TRBJ2-3; D not certain. This CDR3 region has 14 residues. Germline V CDR1 and CDR2: KGHDR, SFDVKD. V lost 5 bases, J lost 6 bases, and 14 bases lay in between. Here the CDR3 reads CATSGEVLADTQYF. In nucleotides, the CDR3 is TGTGCCACCAGTGGAGAGGTCCTCGCCGATACGCAGTATTTT.

This clone occurred once. The rearrangement joins TRBV2 to TRBJ1-4; 8 bases match TRBD1. This CDR3 contains 14 residues. Germline CDR1 SNHLY, CDR2 FYNNEI. V lost 6 bases and J lost 7; bases outside the gene matches: 7. CDR3 DNA: TGTGCCAGCAGCGAGACAGGGGTCGGTGAAAAACTGTTTTTT. It codes for CASSETGVGEKLFF.

V is TRBV27 and J is TRBJ1-1; D may be TRBD1 (5 bases). This CDR3 comprises 12 residues. Per germline, CDR1 MNHEY and CDR2 SMNVEV (reference sequence). Trimming removed 8 bases at V and 8 bases at J, with 15 bases between. CDR3 sequence: CASATGVSEAFF. In nucleotides, the CDR3 is TGTGCCAGCGCCACGGGGGTATCCGAAGCTTTCTTT.

The rearrangement uses TRBV6-5 and TRBJ1-1, with D unresolved. The germline V gene encodes CDR1 MNHEY and CDR2 SVGAGI. The CDR3 covers 14 residues. Deletions cut 6 bases from V and 3 bases from J, with 14 bases between. The CDR3 DNA reads as TGTGCCAGCAGGGGCGCGGGGTCGGACACTGAAGCTTTCTTT. It is translated as CASRGAGSDTEAFF.

V is TRBV6-2 or TRBV6-3 and J is TRBJ2-5; D is perhaps TRBD1 (5 bases). V was clipped by 5 bases and J by 5 bases, with 15 bases between them. The CDR3 has 14 amino acids. The germline CDR1 and CDR2 sequences are MNHEY and SVGEGT. The DNA for the CDR3 is TGTGCCAGCAGTGGGGCTGGACGGGTGGAGACCCAGTACTTC. Translating it yields CASSGAGRVETQYF.

This chain joins TRBV11-2 and TRBJ1-6, with TRBD1 identical over 7 bases. J was trimmed by 5 bases and V by 5 bases; bases with no gene match: 6. The CDR3 has 15 amino acids. Per germline, CDR1 SGHAT and CDR2 FQNNGV. The DNA for the CDR3 is TGTGCCAGCAGCGCAACCGGGACAGATAATTCACCCCTCCACTTT. Its protein product is CASSATGTDNSPLHF. Complete variable domain (other parts from reference TRBV11-2 and TRBJ1-6): EAGVAQSPRYKIIEKRQSVAFWCNPISGHATLYWYQQILGQGPKLLIQFQNNGVVDDSQLPKDRFSAERLKGVDSTLKIQPAKLEDSAVYLCASSATGTDNSPLHFGNGTRLTVT.

The CDR3 protein is CSVEWQNTGELFF. The CDR3 DNA sequence: TGCAGCGTTGAATGGCAGAACACCGGGGAGCTGTTTTTT. The chain uses TRBV29-1 and TRBJ2-2, with D unclear. Trimming removed 2 bases from V and 1 base from J, with 5 bases in between. The CDR3 sequence is 13 residues long. The germline CDR1 and CDR2 sequences are SQVTM and ANQGSEA.

The chain employs TRBV15 and TRBJ1-1, with D unclear. The CDR3 consists of 12 residues. V lost 6 bases to trimming and J lost 7 bases, with 12 bases between them. Germline values: CDR1 LNHNV, CDR2 YYDKDF (reference sequence). Here the CDR3 reads CATRLEGGEAFF. As DNA, the CDR3 is TGTGCCACCAGACTCGAAGGAGGTGAAGCTTTCTTT.

The CDR3 nucleotides read TGTGCCAGCAGCTTGGAGACAGGGGGAAACACCATATATTTT. Its protein product is CASSLETGGNTIYF. The chain uses TRBV5-8 and TRBJ1-3, with TRBD1 identical over 7 bases. V gave up 0 bases and J gave up 4 bases; unmatched junction bases: 1. The CDR3 is made up of 14 amino acids. Germline CDR1 reads SGHTS; CDR2 reads YDEGEE.

The chain has TRBV19 and TRBJ1-4, with 8 bases lining up with TRBD1. The trim removed 7 bases at V and 4 bases at J, leaving 2 bases unmatched. The V gene's germline CDR1 is LNHDA and CDR2 SQIVND (reference sequence). The CDR3 contains 13 residues. CDR3 amino acids: CASTGGRNEKLFF. In nucleotides, the CDR3 is TGTGCCAGTACAGGGGGCCGTAATGAAAAACTGTTTTTT.

The genes are TRBV19 and TRBJ1-4; 7 positions match TRBD1. V shed 7 bases, J shed 6 bases, and the junction held 5 bases outside the gene matches. CDR3 length: 13 amino acids. Germline lookup yields CDR1 LNHDA and CDR2 SQIVND (reference sequence). CDR3 in DNA: TGTGCCAGTATGCCCCAGGGGGATGAAAAACTGTTTTTT. The encoded protein is CASMPQGDEKLFF.

CDR3 in amino acids: CASSQEQWRNEKLFF. Here the CDR3 DNA reads TGTGCCAGCAGCCAAGAGCAGTGGCGGAATGAAAAACTGTTTTTT. This chain links TRBV3-1 (or the pseudogene TRBV3-2) with TRBJ1-4, with D unclear. Trimming took 0 bases from V and 5 from J, leaving 10 bases between them. The length of the CDR3 is 15 residues. Germline V gene lookup returns CDR1 LGHDT and CDR2 YNNKEL (reference sequence).

This clone has only one observation. As DNA, the CDR3 is TGCGCCAGCAGCTTGCTTGGCACAGGGGTCGCCTACGAGCAGTACTTC. As protein: CASSLLGTGVAYEQYF. This rearrangement joins TRBV5-1 to TRBJ2-7; 7 positions agree with TRBD1. The CDR3 runs to 16 residues. Germline V gives CDR1 SGHRS, CDR2 YFSETQ. V lost 1 base to trimming and J lost 2 bases; unmatched junction nucleotides: 9.